Below are 30 T cell receptor beta chains sequenced from a single sample in a study of beta chain features in type 1 diabetes. Study-wide findings and caveats: TCRB CDR3s were moderately but significantly shorter in Type 1 diabetes patients in all four CD4+ subsets.

No antigen has been identified for these receptors. Every isolated RNA sample was fully reverse transcribed, so sequencing captured expressed TCRB transcripts. Using immunoSEQ multiplex PCR, the repertoire was profiled, and TCRdb retains in-frame clones only, with some absent. The sample gives more than 100,000 clones, around 9% of which show up once; around 0.7% is in the top ten. Sequenced material: central memory CD4+ T cells from blood. These receptors were collected from a man in his thirties or forties with type 1 diabetes.

J is TRBJ1-1 and V is TRBV4-2; 7 nucleotides match TRBD1. After removal of 0 bases from V and 4 bases from J, the junction contained 5 bases not matched to a gene. Germline V gene sequence: CDR1 LGHNA, CDR2 YNFKEQ. This CDR3 has 15 amino acids. CDR3 in DNA: TGTGCCAGCAGCCAAGAGACAGGGTTTAGCACTGAAGCTTTCTTT. It is translated as CASSQETGFSTEAFF.

In regard to this clone: The sample holds other DNA sequences that translate to the same CDR3. The chain has TRBV5-8 and TRBJ2-3; 9 positions match TRBD2. Trimming took 2 bases from V and 1 from J; bases not matched to a gene: 2. Germline V gene sequence: CDR1 SGHTS, CDR2 YDEGEE. CDR3 length: 15 amino acids. This CDR3 reads CASSFGGGGTDTQYF. DNA of the CDR3: TGTGCCAGCAGCTTTGGCGGGGGGGGCACAGATACGCAGTATTTT.

This clone came up a few times. The CDR3 nucleotides read TGTGCCAGCACCAAGGACAGGGGGATCGGCTACACCTTC. Its translation is CASTKDRGIGYTF. The chain couples TRBV14 to TRBJ1-2; 10 bases map to TRBD1. This CDR3 spans 13 amino acids. Trimming removed 7 bases from V and 8 bases from J; junction bases left unmatched: 7. Germline CDR1 is SGHDN and CDR2 is FVKESK.

V usage is TRBV11-2 and J usage is TRBJ2-1, with 7 bases aligning to TRBD1. Germline CDR1 is SGHAT and CDR2 is FQNNGV. Unmatched junction bases numbered 5, after V lost 5 bases and J lost 10 bases. This CDR3 comprises 12 residues. The CDR3 sequence is CASSRDRDEQFF. DNA for the CDR3: TGTGCCAGCAGCCGCGACAGGGACGAGCAGTTCTTC.

V usage is TRBV6-5 and J usage is TRBJ1-1; D is perhaps TRBD1 (5 bases). CDR1 MNHEY and CDR2 SVGAGI come from the germline V gene. The V gene lost 2 bases and the J gene lost 1 base, with 8 bases spanning the gap. This CDR3 region has 14 residues. The CDR3 is CASSYHTGNTEAFF. CDR3 bases: TGTGCCAGCAGTTACCACACAGGGAACACTGAAGCTTTCTTT.

The table lists this clone with a count of one. The V and J genes are TRBV4-2 and TRBJ1-2; 7 positions agree with TRBD1. CDR1 is LGHNA and CDR2 is YNFKEQ in the germline V gene. The CDR3 runs to 14 residues. V was clipped by 5 bases and J by 4 bases; unmatched bases: 7. The CDR3 here is CASSSQGSIYGYTF. CDR3 bases: TGTGCCAGCAGCTCACAGGGGTCGATCTATGGCTACACCTTC.

DNA of the CDR3: TGCGCCAGCAGCCGTAACAGGGGGCACAATGAAAAACTGTTTTTT. As protein: CASSRNRGHNEKLFF. The gene calls are TRBV4-3 and TRBJ1-4; 9 bases map to TRBD1. This CDR3 contains 15 residues. Germline V gene lookup returns CDR1 LGHNA and CDR2 YSLEER. V trimming: 4 bases; J trimming: 5 bases; junction bases outside the gene matches: 5.

This clone occurred a few times. Germline is not matched at one junction end, which may reflect a read error. V usage is TRBV7-2 and J usage is TRBJ2-1, with D possibly being TRBD2 (7 bases). This CDR3 has 11 residues. Per germline, CDR1 SGHTA and CDR2 FQGNSA. The CDR3 coding sequence is TGTGCCAGCAGCTGGGGGGGCTCCCGTGTCTTC. Translating gives CASSWGGSRVF.

There are a few counts of this clone. The chain recombines TRBV7-6 with TRBJ2-5, with D maybe TRBD2 (5 bases). The germline V gene has CDR1 SGHVS and CDR2 FNYEAQ. Between the trimmed V and J ends, which lost 5 bases and 5 bases, there was a span of 15 bases. The CDR3 consists of 14 residues. The CDR3 loop reads CASSTEVFQETQYF. As DNA, the CDR3 is TGTGCCAGCAGCACGGAGGTGTTTCAGGAGACCCAGTACTTC. The entire variable domain, with the rest obtained from reference TRBV7-6 and TRBJ2-5, is as follows: GAGVSQSPRYKVTKRGQDVALRCDPISGHVSLYWYRQALGQGPEFLTYFNYEAQQDKSGLPNDRFSAERPEGSISTLTIQRTEQRDSAMYRCASSTEVFQETQYFGPGTRLLVL.

This chain uses TRBV19 with TRBJ1-6; D is uncertain. Germline V lookup: CDR1 LNHDA, CDR2 SQIVND (reference sequence). The CDR3 runs to 13 residues. V was trimmed by 8 bases and J by 8 bases, leaving 13 bases between them. This CDR3 is CASRGGRDSPLHF. CDR3 bases: TGTGCCAGTCGGGGAGGGCGTGATTCACCCCTCCACTTT.

V gene TRBV4-3 combines with J gene TRBJ2-5, with 8 bases matching TRBD2. This CDR3 has 14 residues. J gave up 5 bases and V 4 bases, and 6 bases lay outside the gene matches. Germline V gene data show CDR1 as LGHNA and CDR2 as YSLEER. Here the CDR3 reads CASSRGGLGETQYF. In DNA, the CDR3 is TGCGCCAGCAGCCGGGGGGGACTAGGGGAGACCCAGTACTTC.

V usage is TRBV29-1 and J usage is TRBJ2-1; 10 positions match TRBD1. Per germline, CDR1 SQVTM and CDR2 ANQGSEA. V gave up 2 bases and J gave up 5 bases; unmatched junction bases: 3. The CDR3 sequence is 14 residues long. This chain's CDR3 is CSVEPGTGDNEQFF. CDR3 bases: TGCAGCGTTGAACCCGGGACAGGGGACAATGAGCAGTTCTTC.

Points on this clone: Other DNA variants within this sample encode the same CDR3. V gene TRBV18 combines with J gene TRBJ2-7, with TRBD1 identical over 9 bases. Germline CDR1 reads KGHSH; CDR2 reads LQKENI. The ends lost 3 bases at V and 5 bases at J; junction bases unmatched: 11. This CDR3 region has 16 residues. The CDR3 spells CASSPPGQGLRNEQYF. CDR3 bases: TGTGCCAGCTCACCGCCGGGACAGGGCCTAAGGAACGAGCAGTACTTC.

V gene TRBV18 combines with J gene TRBJ2-5; 10 nucleotides line up with TRBD1. The J segment lost 4 bases and the V segment lost 6 bases, leaving 2 bases of the junction unmatched. This CDR3 has 13 residues. Germline loops: CDR1 KGHSH, CDR2 LQKENI. CDR3 residues: CASSRTGGETQYF. CDR3 sequence (DNA): TGTGCCAGCTCTAGGACAGGGGGAGAGACCCAGTACTTC. The full variable domain, in which reference TRBV18 and TRBJ2-5 provide the parts outside the CDR3, is NAGVMQNPRHLVRRRGQEARLRCSPMKGHSHVYWYRQLPEEGLKFMVYLQKENIIDESGMPKERFSAEFPKEGPSILRIQQVVRGDSAAYFCASSRTGGETQYFGPGTRLLVL.

This chain joins TRBV18 and TRBJ1-6; TRBD1 aligns across 8 bases. V lost 3 bases and J lost 7; bases outside the gene matches: 2. The CDR3 extends over 14 amino acids. Germline CDR1 KGHSH, CDR2 LQKENI. This CDR3 is CASSPTGENSPLHF. CDR3 nucleotides: TGTGCCAGCTCACCGACAGGGGAAAATTCACCCCTCCACTTT.

The chain couples TRBV28 to TRBJ2-7; D is undetermined. The CDR3 has 13 amino acids. Trimming removed 2 bases at V and 2 bases at J, with 7 bases between. Germline CDR1 and CDR2: MDHEN and SYDVKM. The CDR3 nucleotides are TGTGCCAGCAGTTTAGCTCAGACCTACGAGCAGTACTTC. The encoded protein is CASSLAQTYEQYF. Full variable domain (remainder filled in from reference TRBV28 and TRBJ2-7): DVKVTQSSRYLVKRTGEKVFLECVQDMDHENMFWYRQDPGLGLRLIYFSYDVKMKEKGDIPEGYSVSREKKERFSLILESASTNQTSMYLCASSLAQTYEQYFGPGTRLTVT.

This clone was observed a few times. One end of the junction does not line up with germline, which may come from a read error. The chain's CDR3 is CASSPGLAQGDEQFF. The CDR3, as DNA: TGTGCTAGCAGCCCAGGACTAGCCCAAGGGGATGAGCAGTTCTTC. The chain links TRBV7-7 to TRBJ2-1, with TRBD2 matching over 8 bases. The CDR3 has 15 amino acids. Germline CDR1 and CDR2: SSHAT and FNYEAQ (reference sequence).

Only a few counts were recorded for this clone. The chain has TRBV7-9 and TRBJ1-6; weak D call: TRBD1 (6 bases). Trimming took 7 bases from V and 13 from J, leaving 17 bases between them. The CDR3 extends over 13 amino acids. From germline, CDR1 is SEHNR and CDR2 FQNEAQ (reference sequence). CDR3 in DNA: TGTGCCAGCAATCGGGGGGCCATGGTTCCCCTCCACTTT. As protein: CASNRGAMVPLHF. Full variable domain (outside the CDR3, taken from reference TRBV7-9 and TRBJ1-6): DTGVSQNPRHKITKRGQNVTFRCDPISEHNRLYWYRQTLGQGPEFLTYFQNEAQLEKSRLLSDRFSAERPKGSFSTLEIQRTEQGDSAMYLCASNRGAMVPLHFGNGTRLTVT.

J is TRBJ2-1 and V is TRBV6-1, with D uncertain. The germline V and J ends were trimmed by 5 bases and 0 bases, with 5 bases remaining between them. Germline V gene sequence: CDR1 MNHNS, CDR2 SASEGT. The CDR3 extends over 13 amino acids. The CDR3 sequence is CASSLSSYNEQFF. The CDR3 DNA is TGTGCCAGCAGTCTAAGCTCCTACAATGAGCAGTTCTTC.

This chain connects TRBV20-1 to TRBJ2-3, with unresolved D. Germline values: CDR1 DFQATT, CDR2 SNEGSKA (reference sequence). This CDR3 region has 11 residues. V shed 5 bases and J shed 4 bases, with 7 bases lying between them. CDR3 DNA sequence: TGCAGTGCTGCGGCCGCAGATACGCAGTATTTT. Translating it yields CSAAAADTQYF.

This clone was seen more than once but under ten times. The gene calls are TRBV5-1 and TRBJ1-2; a weak D match, TRBD1 (5 bases). The CDR3 has 13 residues. Trimming cost V 4 bases and J 8 bases, with 15 bases left between them. Per germline, CDR1 SGHRS and CDR2 YFSETQ. The CDR3 nucleotides read TGCGCCAGCAGCGAAGACAGCGACGGGGGCTACACCTTC. Amino acid sequence: CASSEDSDGGYTF. The whole variable domain, filled in from reference TRBV5-1 and TRBJ1-2, reads KAGVTQTPRYLIKTRGQQVTLSCSPISGHRSVSWYQQTPGQGLQFLFEYFSETQRNKGNFPGRFSGRQFSNSRSEMNVSTLELGDSALYLCASSEDSDGGYTFGSGTRLTVV.

The sample holds a few counts of this clone. This rearrangement joins TRBV18 to TRBJ2-5, with 11 bases lining up with TRBD1. Germline values: CDR1 KGHSH, CDR2 LQKENI. V shed 3 bases, J shed 5 bases, and the junction held 8 bases outside the gene matches. This CDR3 is 16 amino acids long. This CDR3 is CASSPRTGGAGETQYF. For the CDR3, the DNA is TGTGCCAGCTCACCTCGGACAGGGGGCGCCGGGGAGACCCAGTACTTC.

CDR3 region: CASSLDERGRGETQYF. The CDR3 DNA reads as TGTGCCAGCAGCTTGGATGAGCGGGGGAGGGGGGAGACCCAGTACTTC. The chain links TRBV5-4 to TRBJ2-5, with 8 bases lining up with TRBD2. The ends lost 0 bases at V and 5 bases at J; junction bases unmatched: 9. Germline V gives CDR1 SGHNT, CDR2 YYREEE (reference sequence). The CDR3 extends over 16 amino acids.

Only a few counts were recorded for this clone. In the same sample, other DNA sequences code for this CDR3. This chain joins TRBV2 and TRBJ1-2; D perhaps matches TRBD1 (5 bases). The V end was cut by 2 bases, the J end by 5 bases, with 9 bases between. CDR3 length: 13 amino acids. Germline CDR1 reads SNHLY; CDR2 reads FYNNEI. CDR3 nucleotides: TGTGCCAGCAGTGAAAGAGGGACTTATGGCTACACCTTC. The encoded protein is CASSERGTYGYTF.

This clone appeared a few times. The chain uses TRBV4-2 and TRBJ1-5; weak D call: TRBD1 (6 bases). CDR1 and CDR2 from the germline V gene are LGHNA and YNFKEQ. The germline V and J ends were trimmed by 4 bases and 3 bases, with 13 bases remaining between them. This CDR3 is built from 15 residues. CDR3 protein: CASSPDDRYNQPQHF. Written as DNA, the CDR3 is TGTGCCAGCAGCCCAGACGACAGGTACAATCAGCCCCAGCATTTT.

Only a few counts were recorded for this clone. This chain joins TRBV9 and TRBJ2-5, with D possibly matching TRBD1 (6 bases). Germline CDR1 SGDLS, CDR2 YYNGEE. The V gene lost 3 bases and the J gene lost 6 bases, with 9 bases spanning the gap. There are 12 residues in the CDR3. CDR3 sequence reads: CASSDREQTQYF. The CDR3 DNA sequence: TGTGCCAGCAGCGACAGGGAACAGACCCAGTACTTC.

This chain uses TRBV30 with TRBJ2-4, with TRBD2 as a possible D gene (5 bases). The CDR3 covers 13 residues. Germline values: CDR1 GTSNPN, CDR2 SVGIG (reference sequence). This CDR3 reads CARAAATGDIQYF. CDR3 nucleotide sequence: TGTGCTAGGGCAGCGGCAACCGGAGACATTCAGTACTTC.

This chain links TRBV7-2 with TRBJ1-5, with 7 nucleotides matching TRBD1. The germline V gene encodes CDR1 SGHTA and CDR2 FQGNSA. V was pared by 5 bases and J by 0 bases, with 4 bases of the junction left unmatched. The CDR3 consists of 15 residues. The DNA of the CDR3 is TGTGCCAGCAGCCGACAGGGTTATAGCAATCAGCCCCAGCATTTT. It specifies CASSRQGYSNQPQHF.

The chain couples TRBV4-3 to TRBJ1-2; 8 nucleotides agree with TRBD1. Germline V gene sequence: CDR1 LGHNA, CDR2 YSLEER. CDR3 length equals 16 residues. V was pared by 0 bases and J by 5 bases, with 8 bases of the junction left unmatched. In nucleotides, the CDR3 is TGCGCCAGCAGCCAAGAGGTGATACAGGGGGTGTATGGCTACACCTTC. As protein: CASSQEVIQGVYGYTF.

This clone was observed a few times. The chain is built from TRBV9 and TRBJ1-3; D is uncertain. Trimming left V 4 bases short and J 0 bases short, with 14 bases between. CDR3 length: 16 amino acids. Germline CDR1 reads SGDLS; CDR2 reads YYNGEE. The CDR3 spells CASSPRLPGSGNTIYF. CDR3 coding DNA: TGTGCCAGCAGCCCCCGGCTCCCAGGCTCTGGAAACACCATATATTTT.